The 29 T cell receptor beta chains in this list originate from one sample, sequenced in a study of response to subunit inactivated influenza vaccine. One entry per CDR3 protein results from TCRdb running MiXCR on the RT-PCR reads. The table has 550,000 to 800,000 distinct CDR3 sequences, less than 20% seen once. The specimen was PBMCs from blood, collected 12 days after vaccination. The source is a man in his forties or fifties who received an inactivated influenza vaccine.

The rearrangement joins TRBV20-1 to TRBJ2-1; tentatively, D is TRBD1 or TRBD2 (5 bases each). CDR3 size: 16 residues. Looked up from germline, CDR1 is DFQATT and CDR2 is SNEGSKA (reference sequence). The V end lost 3 bases, the J end lost 0 bases, and 15 bases lay between the germline ends. This CDR3 is CSASPPTGRSYNEQFF. Here the CDR3 DNA reads TGCAGTGCTAGTCCACCAACGGGGCGCTCCTACAATGAGCAGTTCTTC.

This clonotype has a count of ten or more. This chain links TRBV5-1 with TRBJ1-2, with D unresolved. The CDR3 sequence is 14 residues long. Trimming shortened V by 0 bases and J by 4 bases, and 10 bases separated the two germline ends. Germline values: CDR1 SGHRS, CDR2 YFSETQ. The CDR3 DNA reads as TGCGCCAGCAGCTTGGCCTCGACGGGCTATGGCTACACCTTC. Translating it yields CASSLASTGYGYTF. Supplemented by reference TRBV5-1 and TRBJ1-2, the full variable domain reads KAGVTQTPRYLIKTRGQQVTLSCSPISGHRSVSWYQQTPGQGLQFLFEYFSETQRNKGNFPGRFSGRQFSNSRSEMNVSTLELGDSALYLCASSLASTGYGYTFGSGTRLTVV.

This clonotype has just a few counts. CDR3: CASSAGGGLYEQYF. As DNA, the CDR3 is TGTGCCAGCAGTGCCGGGGGGGGTCTTTACGAGCAGTACTTC. The chain has TRBV28 and TRBJ2-7, with 8 bases fitting TRBD2. CDR3 size: 14 residues. The V segment lost 5 bases and the J segment 4 bases; nucleotides outside the gene matches: 7. Germline CDR1 is MDHEN and CDR2 is SYDVKM.

CDR3 residues: CASSPPGLAFNEQFF. The DNA of the CDR3 is TGTGCCAGCAGCCCACCGGGACTAGCGTTCAATGAGCAGTTCTTC. The chain joins TRBV7-3 to TRBJ2-1; TRBD2 agrees at 10 bases. From germline, CDR1 is SGHTA and CDR2 FQGTGA. The CDR3 is made up of 15 amino acids. Trimming at V came to 5 bases and at J to 6 bases, leaving 7 bases not matched to a gene.

The chain couples TRBV7-2 to TRBJ2-3; 12 bases are a match to TRBD2. Germline lookup yields CDR1 SGHTA and CDR2 FQGNSA. After removal of 3 bases from V and 0 bases from J, the junction contained 1 base not matched to a gene. The CDR3 is 16 amino acids. The CDR3 sequence: CASSFLAGGSTDTQYF. For the CDR3, the DNA is TGTGCCAGCAGCTTTCTAGCGGGAGGGAGCACAGATACGCAGTATTTT. Complete variable domain (other parts from reference TRBV7-2 and TRBJ2-3): GAGVSQSPSNKVTEKGKDVELRCDPISGHTALYWYRQSLGQGLEFLIYFQGNSAPDKSGLPSDRFSAERTGGSVSTLTIQRTQQEDSAVYLCASSFLAGGSTDTQYFGPGTRLTVL.

This chain links TRBV29-1 with TRBJ2-7; D perhaps matches TRBD2 (5 bases). Trimming shortened V by 4 bases and J by 2 bases, and 12 bases separated the two germline ends. CDR1 SQVTM and CDR2 ANQGSEA come from the germline V gene. The CDR3 loop spans 13 amino acids. CDR3 nucleotide sequence: TGCAGCGTTGTACGGGGTAGCGCCTACGAGCAGTACTTC. It translates to CSVVRGSAYEQYF.

The chain carries TRBV5-5 and TRBJ1-5; no definite D call. CDR1 is SGHKS and CDR2 is YYEKEE in the germline V gene (reference sequence). The CDR3 sequence is 14 residues long. Trimming stripped 3 bases from V and 4 bases from J, with 11 bases between. The CDR3 DNA sequence: TGTGCCAGCAGCTCCGGCTGGGGAAATCAGCCCCAGCATTTT. Translated, it gives CASSSGWGNQPQHF. Complete variable domain (other parts from reference TRBV5-5 and TRBJ1-5): DAGVTQSPTHLIKTRGQQVTLRCSPISGHKSVSWYQQVLGQGPQFIFQYYEKEERGRGNFPDRFSARQFPNYSSELNVNALLLGDSALYLCASSSGWGNQPQHFGDGTRLSIL.

V is TRBV12-3 or TRBV12-4 and J is TRBJ2-7; D call uncertain. The CDR3 spans 14 residues. V was trimmed by 4 bases and J by 5 bases, leaving 15 bases between them. CDR3 residues: CASSSAITFNEQYF. The CDR3 nucleotides read TGTGCCAGCAGTTCCGCGATCACATTCAACGAGCAGTACTTC.

This clonotype appeared a few times. V and J are TRBV30 and TRBJ2-7, with TRBD1 as a possible D gene (5 bases). Germline V gene lookup returns CDR1 GTSNPN and CDR2 SVGIG (reference sequence). V was shortened by 0 bases and J by 2 bases, with 17 bases between the two germline ends. The CDR3 is 16 amino acids. CDR3 DNA sequence: TGTGCCTGGAGTGTATCACCCCCCAGGGTGGCCTACGAGCAGTACTTC. Translated, it gives CAWSVSPPRVAYEQYF.

V gene TRBV6-1 combines with J gene TRBJ1-2; unclear D gene. The CDR3 extends over 14 amino acids. V gave up 6 bases and J gave up 8 bases, with 19 bases separating them. Germline V lookup: CDR1 MNHNS, CDR2 SASEGT. CDR3 in DNA: TGTGCCAGCAGAACAACCAGTCGACCGGGCGGCTACACCTTC. This sequence encodes CASRTTSRPGGYTF.

The chain uses TRBV3-1 and TRBJ2-3; the match to TRBD2 covers 8 bases. The CDR3 runs to 16 residues. Trimming took 4 bases from V and 4 from J; bases not matched to a gene: 10. Germline CDR1 is LGHDT and CDR2 is YNNKEL (reference sequence). CDR3 nucleotide sequence: TGTGCCAGCAGCCTTATGAGCGGGGGAGTTTCAGATACGCAGTATTTT. It translates to CASSLMSGGVSDTQYF.

This clonotype was picked up a small number of times. This chain connects TRBV11-2 to TRBJ2-1, with TRBD2 matching over 14 bases. The CDR3 loop spans 19 amino acids. From germline, CDR1 is SGHAT and CDR2 FQNNGV. V was pared by 0 bases and J by 1 base, with 5 bases of the junction left unmatched. CDR3: CASSLETSGRAWSYNEQFF. The CDR3 nucleotides read TGTGCCAGCAGCTTAGAGACTAGCGGGAGGGCCTGGTCCTACAATGAGCAGTTCTTC.

The V gene is TRBV7-2, the J gene TRBJ1-1; D might be TRBD1 (5 bases). This CDR3 spans 15 amino acids. Trimming took off 5 bases at V and 1 base at J, with 14 bases between the two ends. Germline V gene lookup returns CDR1 SGHTA and CDR2 FQGNSA. CDR3 bases: TGTGCCAGCAGCACCGGGGGTAGGAGGAACACTGAAGCTTTCTTT. The encoded protein is CASSTGGRRNTEAFF.

This clonotype has only a few counts. The V gene is TRBV4-2, the J gene TRBJ2-7; possibly TRBD1 or TRBD2 for D (5 bases each). CDR3 length: 16 residues. The V end lost 4 bases, the J end lost 3 bases, and 19 bases lay between the germline ends. CDR1 is LGHNA, CDR2 YNFKEQ, per germline. CDR3 bases: TGTGCCAGCAGCCCACCAGGGTCAGGGAGTAACTACGAGCAGTACTTC. This translates into CASSPPGSGSNYEQYF.

This clonotype was counted between two and nine times. V is TRBV12-3 or TRBV12-4 and J is TRBJ2-1, with D possibly matching TRBD1 (6 bases). Trimming took off 6 bases at V and 7 bases at J, with 13 bases between the two ends. This CDR3 region has 13 residues. The CDR3 loop reads CASSRQAGNEQFF. CDR3 bases: TGTGCCAGCAGCCGACAGGCCGGGAATGAGCAGTTCTTC.

This clonotype has just a few counts. The V call is TRBV12-3 or TRBV12-4, the J call TRBJ2-1, with D maybe TRBD2 (5 bases). The V end was cut by 6 bases, the J end by 2 bases, with 17 bases between. The CDR3 sequence is 16 residues long. This chain's CDR3 is CASRDGETTPYNEQFF. CDR3 sequence (DNA): TGTGCCAGCAGGGACGGGGAGACTACCCCCTACAATGAGCAGTTCTTC.

In its sample, this clonotype was seen a few times. This CDR3 reads CASSAEGGAHNEQFF. In DNA form, the CDR3 reads TGTGCCAGCAGCGCCGAAGGGGGCGCCCACAATGAGCAGTTCTTC. V gene TRBV9 combines with J gene TRBJ2-1; 7 bases line up with TRBD1. Trimming cost V 3 bases and J 5 bases; bases outside gene matches: 8. Germline V gene data show CDR1 as SGDLS and CDR2 as YYNGEE. CDR3 size: 15 residues.

This rearrangement joins TRBV6-1 to TRBJ1-5; D might be TRBD1 (6 bases). The germline CDR1 and CDR2 sequences are MNHNS and SASEGT. V gave up 7 bases and J gave up 6 bases, with 16 bases separating them. CDR3 length: 14 amino acids. This CDR3 reads CASKAGASGQPQHF. The CDR3, as DNA: TGTGCCAGCAAAGCGGGGGCCTCAGGTCAGCCCCAGCATTTT.

V gene TRBV6-1 combines with J gene TRBJ1-2; D possibly corresponds to TRBD1 (5 bases). V gave up 8 bases and J gave up 2 bases, with 12 bases separating them. The CDR3 runs 13 residues. Germline CDR1 MNHNS, CDR2 SASEGT. CDR3 coding DNA: TGTGCCAGCGGGGGACGACGAAACTATGGCTACACCTTC. Translation: CASGGRRNYGYTF.

This sequence joins TRBV5-1 and TRBJ2-1; 7 positions agree with TRBD1. Germline CDR1 and CDR2: SGHRS and YFSETQ. With 2 bases clipped from V and 4 bases from J, the junction kept 6 bases outside the gene matches. This CDR3 is 15 amino acids long. The chain's CDR3 is CASSLQGKPYNEQFF. The CDR3 DNA is TGCGCCAGCAGCTTACAGGGGAAACCTTACAATGAGCAGTTCTTC. The full variable domain, completed using reference TRBV5-1 and TRBJ2-1, is KAGVTQTPRYLIKTRGQQVTLSCSPISGHRSVSWYQQTPGQGLQFLFEYFSETQRNKGNFPGRFSGRQFSNSRSEMNVSTLELGDSALYLCASSLQGKPYNEQFFGPGTRLTVL.

This clonotype turned up a few times. The rearrangement links TRBV6-1 to TRBJ2-7, with 7 bases aligning to TRBD2. Germline-derived CDR1 and CDR2 are MNHNS and SASEGT. The V gene end was trimmed by 5 bases and the J gene end by 7 bases; junction bases not matched to a gene: 17. CDR3 length: 16 residues. The CDR3 sequence is CASSPVWGGREWEQYF. CDR3 coding DNA: TGTGCCAGCAGTCCCGTTTGGGGGGGTCGCGAGTGGGAGCAGTACTTC.

The chain recombines TRBV20-1 with TRBJ2-7, with D perhaps matching TRBD1 (5 bases). From germline, CDR1 is DFQATT and CDR2 SNEGSKA (reference sequence). The length of the CDR3 is 15 residues. The ends were cut back, 2 bases at V and 0 bases at J, with 14 bases in the middle. The CDR3 DNA sequence: TGCAGTGCTAGAATTTACAGGCTGAGCTCCTACGAGCAGTACTTC. Amino acids: CSARIYRLSSYEQYF.

This clonotype has just a few counts. V usage is TRBV5-1 and J usage is TRBJ2-1, with TRBD2 matching over 10 bases. The germline CDR1 and CDR2 sequences are SGHRS and YFSETQ. The CDR3 is 14 amino acids. The ends lost 4 bases at V and 10 bases at J; junction bases unmatched: 8. As DNA, the CDR3 is TGCGCCAGCAGCGTGGCTAGCGGGGGATCAGAGCAGTTCTTC. Translation gives CASSVASGGSEQFF.

The rearrangement joins TRBV7-8 to TRBJ2-2; D unclear. This CDR3 has 14 residues. The ends were cut back, 3 bases at V and 2 bases at J, with 7 bases in the middle. Germline CDR1 and CDR2: SGHVS and FQNEAQ. DNA of the CDR3: TGTGCCAGCAGCTTCCTTATTAACACCGGGGAGCTGTTTTTT. Translated, it gives CASSFLINTGELFF.

This clonotype was recorded a few times. The rearrangement links TRBV7-9 to TRBJ2-3; 7 bases are a match to TRBD2. Looked up from germline, CDR1 is SEHNR and CDR2 is FQNEAQ (reference sequence). The CDR3 contains 16 residues. With V trimmed by 6 bases and J by 2 bases, 11 bases remained unmatched. The CDR3 here is CASRQPRRGYTDTQYF. Here the CDR3 DNA reads TGTGCCAGCAGGCAGCCGAGGCGGGGGTACACAGATACGCAGTATTTT.

The rearrangement uses TRBV12-3 or TRBV12-4 and TRBJ2-1; 7 bases line up with TRBD2. V was clipped by 0 bases and J by 5 bases; unmatched bases: 16. The CDR3 runs to 19 residues. CDR3 sequence reads: CASSLARFGRGRVDNEQFF. The CDR3 DNA reads TGTGCCAGCAGTTTAGCGCGATTTGGTCGCGGGAGAGTCGACAATGAGCAGTTCTTC.

This clonotype turned up a few times. This rearrangement joins TRBV12-3 or TRBV12-4 to TRBJ2-3; perhaps D is TRBD1 or TRBD2 (5 bases each). V dropped 3 bases and J dropped 4 bases, with 14 bases sitting between them. This CDR3 has 15 residues. The CDR3 spells CASSFGATHADTQYF. The CDR3 DNA reads TGTGCCAGCAGTTTCGGGGCTACTCACGCAGATACGCAGTATTTT.

This clonotype turned up a few times. The V and J genes are TRBV3-1 and TRBJ2-6, with D possibly being TRBD2 (6 bases). Germline CDR1 LGHDT, CDR2 YNNKEL (reference sequence). CDR3 length equals 19 residues. Trimming cost V 1 base and J 0 bases, with 16 bases left between them. The CDR3 region has the DNA TGTGCCAGCAGCCAAGCGGAACCGGGACTGATCTCTGGGGCCAACGTCCTGACTTTC. Its translation is CASSQAEPGLISGANVLTF.

This chain uses TRBV7-9 with TRBJ1-1, with unresolved D. The germline V gene has CDR1 SEHNR and CDR2 FQNEAQ (reference sequence). The CDR3 spans 13 residues. The V end was cut by 8 bases, the J end by 1 base, with 11 bases between. DNA of the CDR3: TGTGCCAGCGCGCGGGCTAAGAACACTGAAGCTTTCTTT. Its translation is CASARAKNTEAFF.